This is a list of T cell receptor beta chains from one sample in a study of shared T cell receptors in the human thymus. Using immunoSEQ multiplex PCR, the repertoire was profiled, and TCRdb retains in-frame clones only, with some absent. The sample carries hundreds of thousands of clones, around 78% recorded once. In addition, the sample was reused for a study of human thymus T cells.

The sequenced material came from thymocytes. Receptor source: a boy younger than two with a congenital heart defect. The CDR3 runs from the conserved cysteine through the conserved F or W. D genes are given only for firm matches. Part of the rows lack a size; the others show once, few, many or a class for expanded clones.

15	TRBV30	TRBD1	.	TRBJ2-5	CAWSAKQGHQETQYF	TGTGCCTGGAGTGCTAAACAGGGGCACCAAGAGACCCAGTACTTC
14	TRBV5-1	TRBD1	.	TRBJ2-7	CASSIGQGLYEQYF	TGCGCCAGCAGCATCGGACAGGGGCTCTACGAGCAGTACTTC
17	TRBV4-1	TRBD1	.	TRBJ1-4	CASSQAEGDRRNEKLFF	TGCGCCAGCAGCCAAGCTGAAGGGGACAGGCGTAATGAAAAACTGTTTTTT
15	TRBV6-1	TRBD1	.	TRBJ2-2	CASTPWDRETGELFF	TGTGCCAGCACCCCCTGGGACAGGGAAACCGGGGAGCTGTTTTTT
19	TRBV4-1	.	.	TRBJ2-1	CASSQGDRGVEREANEQFF	TGCGCCAGCAGCCAAGGAGACAGGGGCGTCGAACGGGAGGCGAATGAGCAGTTCTTC
16	TRBV6-5	TRBD1	.	TRBJ2-3	CASSSDRGKGTDTQYF	TGTGCCAGCAGTTCGGACAGGGGGAAGGGCACAGATACGCAGTATTTT
17	TRBV4-2	TRBD1	.	TRBJ2-3	CASSHKMGTASTDTQYF	TGTGCCAGCAGCCACAAAATGGGGACAGCTAGCACAGATACGCAGTATTTT
15	TRBV14	.	.	TRBJ2-5	CASSHQGSSQETQYF	TGTGCCAGCAGCCACCAGGGGTCGTCCCAAGAGACCCAGTACTTC
14	TRBV11-2	.	.	TRBJ2-4	CASSLAIFEGIQYF	TGTGCCAGCAGCTTAGCAATCTTCGAGGGAATTCAGTACTTC
16	TRBV5-1	TRBD1	few	TRBJ2-1	CASSRGQGSSYNEQFF	TGCGCCAGCAGCCGGGGACAGGGGAGCTCCTACAATGAGCAGTTCTTC
16	TRBV6-4	TRBD1	.	TRBJ1-2	CASSETGGAPNYGYTF	TGTGCCAGCAGTGAAACAGGGGGCGCCCCTAACTATGGCTACACCTTC
13	TRBV10-3	TRBD2	.	TRBJ2-7	CAITPGGSNEQYF	TGTGCCATCACCCCGGGGGGGAGCAACGAGCAGTACTTC
15	TRBV19	.	few	TRBJ1-1	CASSPRAGQNTEAFF	TGTGCCAGTAGTCCCAGGGCAGGACAGAACACTGAAGCTTTCTTT
16	TRBV10-3	.	.	TRBJ2-7	CAISECLAPSSYEQYF	TGTGCCATCAGTGAATGTCTAGCGCCGAGCTCCTACGAGCAGTACTTC
14	TRBV5-4	.	once	TRBJ2-3	CASSFSISTDTQYF	TGTGCCAGCAGCTTTTCCATTAGCACAGATACGCAGTATTTT
17	TRBV6-4	TRBD1	.	TRBJ2-7	CASSNKDSPGQRYEQYF	TGTGCCAGCAGTAACAAAGATTCTCCGGGACAGCGCTACGAGCAGTACTTC
10	TRBV5-8	TRBD1	.	TRBJ1-4	CASSRGQVLF	TGTGCCAGCAGCAGGGGACAGGTGCTTTTT
15	TRBV29-1	TRBD2	.	TRBJ2-7	CSVEEVSGGSYEQYF	TGCAGCGTTGAAGAGGTCTCGGGGGGCTCCTACGAGCAGTACTTC
15	TRBV6-6	TRBD1	.	TRBJ1-3	CASSDRAGTGNTIYF	TGTGCCAGCAGTGACAGGGCCGGCACTGGAAACACCATATATTTT
14	TRBV25-1	.	.	TRBJ2-3	CASSEQGSTDTQYF	TGTGCCAGCAGTGAACAGGGGAGCACAGATACGCAGTATTTT